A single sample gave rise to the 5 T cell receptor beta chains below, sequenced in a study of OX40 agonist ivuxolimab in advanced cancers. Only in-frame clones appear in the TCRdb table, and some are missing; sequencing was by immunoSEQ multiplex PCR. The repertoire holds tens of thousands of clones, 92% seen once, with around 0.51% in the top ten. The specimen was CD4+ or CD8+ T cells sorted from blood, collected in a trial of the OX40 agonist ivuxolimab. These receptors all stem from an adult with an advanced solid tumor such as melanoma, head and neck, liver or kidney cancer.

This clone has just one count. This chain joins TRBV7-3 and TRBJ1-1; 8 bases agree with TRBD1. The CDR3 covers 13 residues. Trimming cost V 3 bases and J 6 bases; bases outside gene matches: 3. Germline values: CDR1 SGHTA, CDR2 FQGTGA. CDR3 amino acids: CASSFGQGAEAFF. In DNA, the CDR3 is TGTGCCAGCAGCTTCGGACAGGGCGCTGAAGCTTTCTTT.

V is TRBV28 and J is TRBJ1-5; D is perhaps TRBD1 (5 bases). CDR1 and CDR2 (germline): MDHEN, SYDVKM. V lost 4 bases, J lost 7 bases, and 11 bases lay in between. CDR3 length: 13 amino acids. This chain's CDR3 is CASSWGPKQPQHF. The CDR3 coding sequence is TGTGCCAGCAGTTGGGGACCGAAGCAGCCCCAGCATTTT.

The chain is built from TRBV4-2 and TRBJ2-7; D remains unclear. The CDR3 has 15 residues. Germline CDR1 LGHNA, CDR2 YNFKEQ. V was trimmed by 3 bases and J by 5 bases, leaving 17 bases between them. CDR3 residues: CASSQEAGLLNEQYF. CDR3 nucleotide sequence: TGTGCCAGCAGCCAGGAAGCAGGCCTGTTGAACGAGCAGTACTTC.

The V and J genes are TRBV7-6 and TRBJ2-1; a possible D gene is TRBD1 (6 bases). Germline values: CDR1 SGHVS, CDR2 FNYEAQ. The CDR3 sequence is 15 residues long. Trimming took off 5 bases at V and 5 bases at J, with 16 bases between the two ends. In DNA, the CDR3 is TGTGCCAGCAGCCTGGACTGGGGGCCCCACAATGAGCAGTTCTTC. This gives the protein CASSLDWGPHNEQFF.

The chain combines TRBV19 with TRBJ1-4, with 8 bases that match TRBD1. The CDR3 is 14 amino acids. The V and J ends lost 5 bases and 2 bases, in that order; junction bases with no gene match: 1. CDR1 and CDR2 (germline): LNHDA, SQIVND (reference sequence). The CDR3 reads CASSHRGTNEKLFF. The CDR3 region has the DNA TGTGCCAGTAGTCACAGGGGGACTAATGAAAAACTGTTTTTT.